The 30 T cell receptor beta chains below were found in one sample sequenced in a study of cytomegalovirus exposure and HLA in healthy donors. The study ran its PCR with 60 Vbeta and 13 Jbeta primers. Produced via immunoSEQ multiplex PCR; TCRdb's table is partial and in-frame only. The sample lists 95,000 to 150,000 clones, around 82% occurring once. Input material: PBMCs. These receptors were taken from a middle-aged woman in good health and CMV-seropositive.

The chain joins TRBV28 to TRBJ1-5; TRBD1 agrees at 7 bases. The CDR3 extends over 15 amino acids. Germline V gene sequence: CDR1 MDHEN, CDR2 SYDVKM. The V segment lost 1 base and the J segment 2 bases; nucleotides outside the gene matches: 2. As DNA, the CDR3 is TGTGCCAGCAGTTTATCCGACAGGGGCAATCAGCCCCAGCATTTT. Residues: CASSLSDRGNQPQHF.

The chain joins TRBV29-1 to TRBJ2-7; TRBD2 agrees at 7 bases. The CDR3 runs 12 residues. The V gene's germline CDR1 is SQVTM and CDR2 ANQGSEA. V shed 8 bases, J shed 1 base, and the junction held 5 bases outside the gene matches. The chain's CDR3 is CSMTSRSYEQYF. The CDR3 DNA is TGCAGCATGACTAGCCGGTCCTACGAGCAGTACTTC.

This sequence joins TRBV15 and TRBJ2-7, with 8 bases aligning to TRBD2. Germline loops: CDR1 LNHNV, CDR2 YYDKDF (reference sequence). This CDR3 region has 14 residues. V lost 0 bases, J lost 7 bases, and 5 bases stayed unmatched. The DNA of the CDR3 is TGTGCCACCAGCAGAGATCCAGGGACTAGTGAGCAGTACTTC. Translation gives CATSRDPGTSEQYF.

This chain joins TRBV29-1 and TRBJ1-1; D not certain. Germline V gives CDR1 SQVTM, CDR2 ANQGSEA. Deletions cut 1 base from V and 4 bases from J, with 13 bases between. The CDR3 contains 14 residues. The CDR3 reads CSVEVPGRSTEAFF. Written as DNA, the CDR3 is TGCAGCGTTGAAGTCCCGGGTCGGAGCACTGAAGCTTTCTTT. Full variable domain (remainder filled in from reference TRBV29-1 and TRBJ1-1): SAVISQKPSRDICQRGTSLTIQCQVDSQVTMMFWYRQQPGQSLTLIATANQGSEATYESGFVIDKFPISRPNLTFSTLTVSNMSPEDSSIYLCSVEVPGRSTEAFFGQGTRLTVV.

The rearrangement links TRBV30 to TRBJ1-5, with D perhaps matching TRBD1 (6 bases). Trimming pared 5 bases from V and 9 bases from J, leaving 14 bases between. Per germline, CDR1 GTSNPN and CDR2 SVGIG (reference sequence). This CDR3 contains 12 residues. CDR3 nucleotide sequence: TGTGCCTGGTGTTACAGGGAAGGGCCCCAGCATTTT. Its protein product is CAWCYREGPQHF.

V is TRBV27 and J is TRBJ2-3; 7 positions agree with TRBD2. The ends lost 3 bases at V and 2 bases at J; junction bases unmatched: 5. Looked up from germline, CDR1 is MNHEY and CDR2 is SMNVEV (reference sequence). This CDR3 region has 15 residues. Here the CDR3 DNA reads TGTGCCAGCAGTTTGTGGGAGGGAAACACAGATACGCAGTATTTT. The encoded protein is CASSLWEGNTDTQYF.

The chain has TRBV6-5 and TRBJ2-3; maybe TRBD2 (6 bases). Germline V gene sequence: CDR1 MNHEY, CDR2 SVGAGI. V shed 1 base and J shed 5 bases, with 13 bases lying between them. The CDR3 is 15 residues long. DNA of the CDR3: TGTGCCAGCAGTTACTATGCGGGGTGGCTAGATACGCAGTATTTT. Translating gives CASSYYAGWLDTQYF.

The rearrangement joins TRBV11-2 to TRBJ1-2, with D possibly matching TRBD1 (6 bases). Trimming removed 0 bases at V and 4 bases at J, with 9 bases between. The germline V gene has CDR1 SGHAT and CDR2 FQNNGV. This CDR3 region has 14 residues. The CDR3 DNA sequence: TGTGCCAGCAGCTTAGATCGGACAGTCTATGGCTACACCTTC. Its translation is CASSLDRTVYGYTF.

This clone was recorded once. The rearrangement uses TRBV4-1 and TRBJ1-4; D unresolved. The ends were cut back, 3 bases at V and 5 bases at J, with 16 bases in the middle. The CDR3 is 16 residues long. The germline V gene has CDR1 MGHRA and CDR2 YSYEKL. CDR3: CASSQDASRGNEKLFF. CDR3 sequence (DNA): TGCGCCAGCAGCCAGGATGCTTCCCGAGGGAATGAAAAACTGTTTTTT.

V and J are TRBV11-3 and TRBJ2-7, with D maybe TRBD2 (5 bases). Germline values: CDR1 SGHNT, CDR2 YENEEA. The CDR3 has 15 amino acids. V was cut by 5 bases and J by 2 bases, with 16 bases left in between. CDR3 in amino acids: CASSPRLVGAYEQYF. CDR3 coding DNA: TGTGCCAGCAGCCCCCGACTCGTCGGGGCCTACGAGCAGTACTTC.

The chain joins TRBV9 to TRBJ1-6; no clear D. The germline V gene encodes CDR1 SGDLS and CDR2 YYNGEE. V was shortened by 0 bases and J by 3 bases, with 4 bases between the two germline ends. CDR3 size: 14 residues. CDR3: CASSVAHYNSPLHF. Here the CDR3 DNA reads TGTGCCAGCAGCGTAGCCCACTATAATTCACCCCTCCACTTT.

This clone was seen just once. The CDR3 sequence: CASSPNRVSTEAFF. CDR3 sequence (DNA): TGTGCCAGCAGTCCTAACAGGGTGTCCACTGAAGCTTTCTTT. The chain has TRBV6-5 and TRBJ1-1; perhaps TRBD1 as D (6 bases). Germline V gene sequence: CDR1 MNHEY, CDR2 SVGAGI. This CDR3 has 14 residues. V was pared by 5 bases and J by 4 bases, with 14 bases between.

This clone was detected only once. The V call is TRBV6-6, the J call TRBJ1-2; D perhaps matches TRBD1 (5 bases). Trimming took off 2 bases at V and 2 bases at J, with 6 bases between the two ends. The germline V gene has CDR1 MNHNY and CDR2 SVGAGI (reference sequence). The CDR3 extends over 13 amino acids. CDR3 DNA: TGTGCCAGCAGTTACGGGGCGAACTATGGCTACACCTTC. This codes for CASSYGANYGYTF.

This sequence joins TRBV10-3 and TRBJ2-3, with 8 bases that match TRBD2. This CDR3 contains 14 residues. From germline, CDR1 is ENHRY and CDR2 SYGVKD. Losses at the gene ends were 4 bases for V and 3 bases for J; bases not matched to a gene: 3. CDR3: CAISGREATDTQYF. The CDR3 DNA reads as TGTGCCATCAGTGGGCGGGAGGCAACAGATACGCAGTATTTT.

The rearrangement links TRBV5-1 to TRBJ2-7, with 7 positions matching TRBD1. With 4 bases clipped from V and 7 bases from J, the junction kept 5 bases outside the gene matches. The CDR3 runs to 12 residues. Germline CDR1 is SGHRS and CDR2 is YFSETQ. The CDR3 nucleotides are TGCGCCAGCAGCGACGACAGGGAAGAGCAGTACTTC. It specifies CASSDDREEQYF.

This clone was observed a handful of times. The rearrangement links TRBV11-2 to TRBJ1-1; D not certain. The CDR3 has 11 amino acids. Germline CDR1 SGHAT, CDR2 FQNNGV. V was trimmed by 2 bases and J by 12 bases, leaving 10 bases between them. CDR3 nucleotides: TGTGCCAGCAGCTTACTCCTAGAACCTTTCTTT. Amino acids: CASSLLLEPFF.

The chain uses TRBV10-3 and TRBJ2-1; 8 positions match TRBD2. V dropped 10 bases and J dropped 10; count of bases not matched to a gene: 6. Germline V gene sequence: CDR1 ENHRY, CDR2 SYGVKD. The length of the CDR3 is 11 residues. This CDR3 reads CATAGEREQFF. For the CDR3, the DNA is TGTGCCACAGCGGGAGAGAGGGAGCAGTTCTTC.

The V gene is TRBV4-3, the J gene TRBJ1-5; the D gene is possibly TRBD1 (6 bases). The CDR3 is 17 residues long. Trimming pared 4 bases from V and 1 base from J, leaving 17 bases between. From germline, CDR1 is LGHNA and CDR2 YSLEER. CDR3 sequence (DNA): TGCGCCAGCAGCCTCGCACCAGGGGTGGGGAGCAATCAGCCCCAGCATTTT. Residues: CASSLAPGVGSNQPQHF.

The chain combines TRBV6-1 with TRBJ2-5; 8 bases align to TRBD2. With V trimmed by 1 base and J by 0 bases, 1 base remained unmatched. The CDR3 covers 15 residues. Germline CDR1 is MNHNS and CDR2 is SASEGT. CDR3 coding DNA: TGTGCCAGCAGTGAAGTAGCGGGAAACCAAGAGACCCAGTACTTC. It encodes CASSEVAGNQETQYF.

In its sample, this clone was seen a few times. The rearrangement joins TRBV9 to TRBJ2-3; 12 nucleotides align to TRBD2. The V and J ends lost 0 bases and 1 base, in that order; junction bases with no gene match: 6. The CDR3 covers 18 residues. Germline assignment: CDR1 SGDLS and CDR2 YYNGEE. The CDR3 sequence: CASSVVPSGRAGTDTQYF. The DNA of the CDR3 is TGTGCCAGCAGCGTAGTTCCTAGCGGGAGGGCCGGCACAGATACGCAGTATTTT.

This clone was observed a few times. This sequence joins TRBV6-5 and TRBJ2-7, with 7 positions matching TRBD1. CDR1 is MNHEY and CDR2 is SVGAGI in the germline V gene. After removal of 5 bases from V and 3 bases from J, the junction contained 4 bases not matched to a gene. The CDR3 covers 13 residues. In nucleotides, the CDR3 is TGTGCCAGCAGTACGGACAGGAACTACGAGCAGTACTTC. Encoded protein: CASSTDRNYEQYF.

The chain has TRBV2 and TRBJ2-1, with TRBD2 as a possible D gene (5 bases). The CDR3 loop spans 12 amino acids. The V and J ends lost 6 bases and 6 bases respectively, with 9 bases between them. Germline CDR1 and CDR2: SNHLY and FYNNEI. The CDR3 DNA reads TGTGCCAGCAGGTGGGAGAGCAATGAGCAGTTCTTC. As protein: CASRWESNEQFF.

The CDR3 DNA reads as TGTGCCAGCAGACCCCCGGAGGGCCTAAGTTTCAATGAGCAGTTCTTC. Translation: CASRPPEGLSFNEQFF. The chain couples TRBV28 to TRBJ2-1; D might be TRBD2 (6 bases). Between the trimmed V and J ends, which lost 6 bases and 6 bases, there was a span of 21 bases. This CDR3 spans 16 amino acids. CDR1 and CDR2 (germline): MDHEN, SYDVKM.

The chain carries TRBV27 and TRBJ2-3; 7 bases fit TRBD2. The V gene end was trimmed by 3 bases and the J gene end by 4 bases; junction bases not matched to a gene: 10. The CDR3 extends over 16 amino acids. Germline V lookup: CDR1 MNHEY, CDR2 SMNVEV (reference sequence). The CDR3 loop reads CASSFRWREMSDTQYF. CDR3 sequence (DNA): TGTGCCAGCAGTTTTAGGTGGCGGGAGATGTCAGATACGCAGTATTTT.

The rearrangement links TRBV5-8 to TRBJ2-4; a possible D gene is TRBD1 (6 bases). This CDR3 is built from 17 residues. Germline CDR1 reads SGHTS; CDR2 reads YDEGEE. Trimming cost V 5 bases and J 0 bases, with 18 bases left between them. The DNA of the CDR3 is TGTGCCAGCAGTCAATACAACAGGGTTCTAGCCAAAAACATTCAGTACTTC. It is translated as CASSQYNRVLAKNIQYF.

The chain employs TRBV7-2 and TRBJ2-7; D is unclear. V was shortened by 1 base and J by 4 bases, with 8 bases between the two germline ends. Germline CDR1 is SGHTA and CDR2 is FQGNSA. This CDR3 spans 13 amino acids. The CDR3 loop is CASSLGWQYEQYF. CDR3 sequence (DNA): TGTGCCAGCAGCTTAGGTTGGCAGTACGAGCAGTACTTC.

The CDR3 is CASSDGRDEQYF. The CDR3 DNA sequence: TGCGCCAGCAGCGACGGGAGGGACGAGCAGTACTTC. The chain employs TRBV5-1 and TRBJ2-7, with TRBD2 matching 8 bases. V lost 4 bases to trimming and J lost 5 bases; unmatched junction nucleotides: 2. This CDR3 is 12 amino acids long. CDR1 is SGHRS, CDR2 YFSETQ, per germline.

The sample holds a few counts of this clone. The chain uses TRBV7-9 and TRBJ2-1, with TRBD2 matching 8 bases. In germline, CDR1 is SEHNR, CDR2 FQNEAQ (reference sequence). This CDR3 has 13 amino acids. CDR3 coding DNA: TGTGCTGCGGGAGGTAGCCCCAACAATGAGCAGTTCTTC. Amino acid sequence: CAAGGSPNNEQFF.

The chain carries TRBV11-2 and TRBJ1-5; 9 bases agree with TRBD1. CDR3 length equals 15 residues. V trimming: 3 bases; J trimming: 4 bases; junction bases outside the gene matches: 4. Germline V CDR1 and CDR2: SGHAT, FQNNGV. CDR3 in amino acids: CASSLTGGSNQPQHF. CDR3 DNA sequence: TGTGCCAGCAGCTTGACAGGGGGAAGTAATCAGCCCCAGCATTTT.

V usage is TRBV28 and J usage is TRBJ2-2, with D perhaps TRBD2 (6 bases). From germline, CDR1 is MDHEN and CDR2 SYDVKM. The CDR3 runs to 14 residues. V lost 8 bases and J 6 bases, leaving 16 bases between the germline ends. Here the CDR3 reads CASSGTRLPGELFF. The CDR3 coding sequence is TGTGCCAGCTCCGGGACTCGACTCCCCGGGGAGCTGTTTTTT.